The 27 T cell receptor beta chains below were found in one sample sequenced in a study of CXCR3-negative and CXCR3-positive naive CD8 T cells. UMI-tagged TRB cDNA libraries were built via 5' RACE. No DNA is given; TCRdb re-called the 5' RACE reads and lists each CDR3 protein once. The sample totals around 92,000 distinct CDR3 sequences; its top ten clones hold over 1.5%. Sequenced: naive CXCR3- CD8+ T cells from blood. Subset meaning: CD45RO-CCR7+CD27+CD95- naive CD8+ T cells lacking CXCR3 (TNR3-). Every receptor here comes from a human donor in good health. Some clones in this sample may be carry-over from other donors' samples.

The chain carries TRBV29-1 and TRBJ2-5; TCRdb picks TRBD1, but there is no DNA to check that call. Germline lookup yields CDR1 SQVTM and CDR2 ANQGSEA. The CDR3 is made up of 13 amino acids. The CDR3 loop reads CSVEWGGPETQYF.

The genes are TRBV2 and TRBJ2-3; lacking DNA, the TRBD1 call made by TCRdb goes unchecked. Germline V gene sequence: CDR1 SNHLY, CDR2 FYNNEI. This CDR3 has 14 residues. CDR3 amino acids: CASLGRGYTDTQYF.

The gene calls are TRBV24-1 and TRBJ2-3; TCRdb names TRBD1, which stays unverified in the absence of DNA. The CDR3 length is 16 residues. CDR1 is KGHDR and CDR2 is SFDVKD in the germline V gene. The CDR3 is CATSDFGGTSTDTQYF.

J is TRBJ1-4 and V is TRBV28. Germline CDR1 MDHEN, CDR2 SYDVKM. CDR3 length: 16 amino acids. This chain's CDR3 is CASSRGRPLPNEKLFF. The entire variable domain, with the rest obtained from reference TRBV28 and TRBJ1-4, is as follows: DVKVTQSSRYLVKRTGEKVFLECVQDMDHENMFWYRQDPGLGLRLIYFSYDVKMKEKGDIPEGYSVSREKKERFSLILESASTNQTSMYLCASSRGRPLPNEKLFFGSGTQLSVL.

CDR3 sequence reads: CASSLRFGGLAYEQYF. This chain connects TRBV27 to TRBJ2-7; TCRdb designates TRBD1, a call that cannot be tested without DNA. The CDR3 runs to 16 residues. The germline V gene encodes CDR1 MNHEY and CDR2 SMNVEV (reference sequence).

V is TRBV13 and J is TRBJ1-1; the TCRdb D gene call, TRBD1, has no DNA to confirm it. CDR3 length equals 13 residues. Per germline, CDR1 PRHDT and CDR2 FYEKMQ (reference sequence). This chain's CDR3 is CASKERGHTEAFF.

The CDR3: CSVGNSDYVIGTDTQYF. This rearrangement joins TRBV29-1 to TRBJ2-3; checking the TCRdb D call of TRBD2 is not possible without DNA. Germline V CDR1 and CDR2: SQVTM, ANQGSEA. CDR3 size: 17 residues.

CDR3 sequence reads: CASSLGWDYQTGELFF. The chain uses TRBV5-1 and TRBJ2-2; TCRdb's D call of TRBD2 is untestable without DNA. The V gene's germline CDR1 is SGHRS and CDR2 YFSETQ. The CDR3 loop spans 16 amino acids.

The rearrangement joins TRBV7-2 to TRBJ2-3; TCRdb returns TRBD1, unconfirmable since there is no DNA. This CDR3 contains 16 residues. The germline V gene encodes CDR1 SGHTA and CDR2 FQGNSA. CDR3 region: CASSDLAGAITDTQYF.

J is TRBJ2-3 and V is TRBV27; TCRdb's D call of TRBD2 is untestable without DNA. The CDR3 sequence is 17 residues long. The germline gives CDR1 MNHEY, CDR2 SMNVEV (reference sequence). CDR3 residues: CASSLFFGSQYTDTQYF.

The rearrangement links TRBV29-1 to TRBJ2-5; without DNA, the TCRdb call of TRBD2 cannot be checked. This CDR3 is 15 amino acids long. Germline values: CDR1 SQVTM, CDR2 ANQGSEA. This chain's CDR3 is CSVEKSGREEETQYF.

This rearrangement joins TRBV29-1 to TRBJ2-7; no DNA is available, so the TRBD2 call from TCRdb remains unchecked. The CDR3 extends over 16 amino acids. Per germline, CDR1 SQVTM and CDR2 ANQGSEA. The CDR3 region is CSVLAVAGRQHYEQYF.

The chain is built from TRBV2 and TRBJ2-2; lacking DNA, the TRBD1 call made by TCRdb goes unchecked. Germline-derived CDR1 and CDR2 are SNHLY and FYNNEI. The CDR3 extends over 14 amino acids. The CDR3 loop reads CASKFDRDTGELFF.

This clonotype shows up as medium-sized by frequency. V usage is TRBV6-8 and J usage is TRBJ2-1; the TRBD2 assignment by TCRdb is unverifiable without DNA. There are 18 residues in the CDR3. Germline CDR1 and CDR2: MNHGY and SAAAGT. The CDR3 loop reads CASSLGLKRRSFYNEQFF.

The chain uses TRBV5-1 and TRBJ1-1. Per the germline V gene, CDR1 is SGHRS and CDR2 is YFSETQ. This CDR3 is built from 15 residues. The CDR3: CASSLGWVGNTEAFF.

The chain links TRBV29-1 to TRBJ2-5. This CDR3 contains 14 residues. Germline CDR1 and CDR2: SQVTM and ANQGSEA. This CDR3 is CSAALDGLQETQYF.

The chain is built from TRBV3-1 and TRBJ2-5; the D gene TCRdb calls, TRBD2, cannot be checked with no DNA. This CDR3 has 17 amino acids. The germline gives CDR1 LGHDT, CDR2 YNNKEL (reference sequence). CDR3 sequence: CASSQGQGLATDETQYF.

CDR3 loop: CASSSSFGGVRMDYGYTF. The V gene is TRBV12-3 or TRBV12-4, the J gene TRBJ1-2. The CDR3 length is 18 residues.

This rearrangement joins TRBV4-3 to TRBJ2-1; lacking DNA, the TRBD1 call made by TCRdb goes unchecked. The CDR3 totals 17 residues. The germline CDR1 and CDR2 sequences are LGHNA and YSLEER. CDR3 residues: CASSSLATGGGWDEQFF.

CDR3 sequence: CSTPGTGDLGNTGELFF. The J gene is TRBJ2-2, the V gene TRBV29-1; lacking DNA, the TRBD1 call made by TCRdb goes unchecked. CDR1 is SQVTM, CDR2 ANQGSEA, per germline. CDR3 length: 17 amino acids.

The chain joins TRBV7-9 to TRBJ2-7; TCRdb's D call, TRBD2, is unchecked because there is no DNA. Germline-derived CDR1 and CDR2 are SEHNR and FQNEAQ (reference sequence). This CDR3 has 15 residues. The CDR3 spells CASSFGTSPAYEQYF.

The rearrangement joins TRBV7-9 to TRBJ2-7; TCRdb reports TRBD2, a call that lacks DNA to check it against. CDR1 is SEHNR, CDR2 FQNEAQ, per germline (reference sequence). This CDR3 is 13 amino acids long. The CDR3 region is CASSPAASYEQYF.

The genes are TRBV7-2 and TRBJ2-1. CDR1 is SGHTA, CDR2 FQGNSA, per germline. CDR3 length: 15 amino acids. The CDR3 here is CASSLTGGSYNEQFF.

The chain recombines TRBV2 with TRBJ2-2; TCRdb lists TRBD2, though no DNA is available to test this call. This CDR3 contains 13 residues. Germline CDR1 reads SNHLY; CDR2 reads FYNNEI. The CDR3 is CASRGSNTGELFF.

CDR3 sequence reads: CSVVGWTGELFF. The rearrangement uses TRBV29-1 and TRBJ2-2. Germline CDR1 and CDR2: SQVTM and ANQGSEA. This CDR3 has 12 residues.

V and J are TRBV5-1 and TRBJ1-1; TCRdb reports TRBD1, a call that lacks DNA to check it against. CDR3 length equals 14 residues. Per the germline V gene, CDR1 is SGHRS and CDR2 is YFSETQ. CDR3 region: CASSLEEGGTEAFF.

The chain joins TRBV5-1 to TRBJ1-5. The CDR3 is made up of 14 amino acids. Germline lookup yields CDR1 SGHRS and CDR2 YFSETQ. CDR3 amino acids: CASSLEGRFTPQHF. Complete variable domain (other parts from reference TRBV5-1 and TRBJ1-5): KAGVTQTPRYLIKTRGQQVTLSCSPISGHRSVSWYQQTPGQGLQFLFEYFSETQRNKGNFPGRFSGRQFSNSRSEMNVSTLELGDSALYLCASSLEGRFTPQHFGDGTRLSIL.